These 21 T cell receptor beta chains were sequenced from one sample in a study of T cell responses to AZD1222 COVID-19 vaccine. The method was immunoSEQ multiplex PCR; TCRdb's version includes in-frame clones alone and lacks a portion of them. Here the sample spans 130,000 or so clones, 84% being singletons. The sequences come from peripheral blood, collected 28 days after the second AZD1222 dose. All receptors come from an adult who received the AZD1222 COVID-19 vaccine.

The V call is TRBV6-6, the J call TRBJ2-7; TRBD1 aligns across 7 bases. The CDR3 runs to 12 residues. Germline V CDR1 and CDR2: MNHNY, SVGAGI (reference sequence). With V trimmed by 7 bases and J by 11 bases, 11 bases remained unmatched. The CDR3 region is CASKWTGPDKYF. CDR3 DNA: TGTGCCAGCAAATGGACAGGCCCCGATAAGTACTTC.

The chain carries TRBV29-1 and TRBJ1-1; TRBD1 aligns across 8 bases. Germline V gives CDR1 SQVTM, CDR2 ANQGSEA. The CDR3 extends over 14 amino acids. V dropped 6 bases and J dropped 4; count of bases not matched to a gene: 10. The CDR3 here is CSVRPATGGTEAFF. In DNA form, the CDR3 reads TGCAGCGTCCGACCAGCCACAGGGGGCACTGAAGCTTTCTTT.

This chain links TRBV2 with TRBJ1-5, with TRBD1 identical over 9 bases. With V trimmed by 5 bases and J by 8 bases, 13 bases remained unmatched. The CDR3 runs 16 residues. CDR1 and CDR2 from the germline V gene are SNHLY and FYNNEI. As DNA, the CDR3 is TGTGCCAGCAGTTCCCTGACAGGGGGGACGACAAAGCCCCAGCATTTT. Translating it yields CASSSLTGGTTKPQHF.

The chain combines TRBV7-9 with TRBJ1-2; no reliable D call. Per the germline V gene, CDR1 is SEHNR and CDR2 is FQNEAQ (reference sequence). The CDR3 has 11 residues. V was trimmed by 3 bases and J by 8 bases, leaving 7 bases between them. CDR3 region: CASSFMGGYTF. The CDR3 coding sequence is TGTGCCAGCAGCTTTATGGGCGGCTACACCTTC.

The J gene is TRBJ1-1, the V gene TRBV7-3, with D hard to call. The CDR3 has 13 residues. Germline V gene sequence: CDR1 SGHTA, CDR2 FQGTGA. The V end lost 2 bases, the J end lost 12 bases, and 16 bases lay between the germline ends. CDR3 in DNA: TGTGCCAGCAGCTTATATCAGGATGGCGAGACTTTCTTT. It is translated as CASSLYQDGETFF.

The genes are TRBV7-2 and TRBJ2-2; tentatively, D is TRBD2 (7 bases). Germline CDR1 is SGHTA and CDR2 is FQGNSA. The CDR3 extends over 16 amino acids. V lost 1 base to trimming and J lost 5 bases, with 14 bases between them. The CDR3 coding sequence is TGTGCCAGCAGCTTAGTGGGGGGGCCGGGGACCGGGGAGCTGTTTTTT. Encoded protein: CASSLVGGPGTGELFF. Combining the CDR3 with reference TRBV7-2 and TRBJ2-2 gives the whole variable domain GAGVSQSPSNKVTEKGKDVELRCDPISGHTALYWYRQSLGQGLEFLIYFQGNSAPDKSGLPSDRFSAERTGGSVSTLTIQRTQQEDSAVYLCASSLVGGPGTGELFFGEGSRLTVL.

The J gene is TRBJ1-4, the V gene TRBV5-6, with 7 bases fitting TRBD1. J was trimmed by 5 bases and V by 0 bases; bases with no gene match: 4. Per the germline V gene, CDR1 is SGHDT and CDR2 is YYEEEE. CDR3 length equals 15 residues. The CDR3 region has the DNA TGTGCCAGCAGCTTGGCGGGACAGTCGAATGAAAAACTGTTTTTT. This encodes CASSLAGQSNEKLFF. Full variable domain (remainder filled in from reference TRBV5-6 and TRBJ1-4): DAGVTQSPTHLIKTRGQQVTLRCSPKSGHDTVSWYQQALGQGPQFIFQYYEEEERQRGNFPDRFSGHQFPNYSSELNVNALLLGDSALYLCASSLAGQSNEKLFFGSGTQLSVL.

This rearrangement joins TRBV29-1 to TRBJ2-5; D is perhaps TRBD2 (7 bases). CDR1 and CDR2 (germline): SQVTM, ANQGSEA. Deletions cut 8 bases from V and 4 bases from J, with 20 bases between. CDR3 length: 14 residues. CDR3 bases: TGCAGCTCCCTGAGGGGGGGGGCTGGAGAGACCCAGTACTTC. Residues: CSSLRGGAGETQYF.

This clone was seen a few times. This chain uses TRBV14 with TRBJ1-4; 7 bases are shared with TRBD1. The CDR3 is 17 residues long. The V segment lost 0 bases and the J segment 3 bases; nucleotides outside the gene matches: 7. Germline lookup yields CDR1 SGHDN and CDR2 FVKESK. The DNA for the CDR3 is TGTGCCAGCAGCCAAGATGGTAGGGGGCATTCTAATGAAAAACTGTTTTTT. Translating it yields CASSQDGRGHSNEKLFF.

This sequence joins TRBV5-1 and TRBJ2-3, with 8 bases matching TRBD2. J gave up 5 bases and V 4 bases, and 6 bases lay outside the gene matches. Germline V lookup: CDR1 SGHRS, CDR2 YFSETQ. The CDR3 spans 14 residues. The CDR3 DNA follows: TGCGCCAGCAGCCAGGGACTAGTACTAGATACGCAGTATTTT. Its translation is CASSQGLVLDTQYF.

This rearrangement joins TRBV7-9 to TRBJ1-2; 7 bases are shared with TRBD1. The CDR3 has 15 amino acids. With 2 bases clipped from V and 6 bases from J, the junction kept 9 bases outside the gene matches. Germline V gene sequence: CDR1 SEHNR, CDR2 FQNEAQ (reference sequence). CDR3 protein: CASSLFLDRENGYTF. The CDR3 region has the DNA TGTGCCAGCAGCTTATTCTTAGACAGGGAGAATGGCTACACCTTC. The full variable domain, its missing parts supplied by reference TRBV7-9 and TRBJ1-2, is DTGVSQNPRHKITKRGQNVTFRCDPISEHNRLYWYRQTLGQGPEFLTYFQNEAQLEKSRLLSDRFSAERPKGSFSTLEIQRTEQGDSAMYLCASSLFLDRENGYTFGSGTRLTVV.

J is TRBJ1-4 and V is TRBV6-2 or TRBV6-3; no clear D gene. Germline CDR1 MNHEY, CDR2 SVGEGT. The CDR3 extends over 13 amino acids. Trimming left V 2 bases short and J 7 bases short, with 8 bases between. The CDR3 protein is CASSYIFSEKLFF. The CDR3 nucleotides are TGTGCCAGCAGTTACATCTTCTCTGAAAAACTGTTTTTT.

This clone was recorded a few times. The chain couples TRBV7-8 to TRBJ1-1; TRBD1 matches at 7 bases. Germline-derived CDR1 and CDR2 are SGHVS and FQNEAQ. The CDR3 has 16 residues. With V trimmed by 5 bases and J by 5 bases, 14 bases remained unmatched. The CDR3 loop reads CASSLLNRDSETEAFF. CDR3 sequence (DNA): TGTGCCAGCAGCCTCCTAAACCGGGACAGTGAAACTGAAGCTTTCTTT.

The genes are TRBV7-3 and TRBJ2-1, with 11 bases lining up with TRBD1. With V trimmed by 5 bases and J by 12 bases, 15 bases remained unmatched. There are 16 residues in the CDR3. From germline, CDR1 is SGHTA and CDR2 FQGTGA. CDR3 DNA: TGTGCCAGCAGCCAGGACAGGGGGCCCACGGGAAGTGGGCAGTTCTTC. This gives the protein CASSQDRGPTGSGQFF. Complete variable domain (other parts from reference TRBV7-3 and TRBJ2-1): GAGVSQTPSNKVTEKGKYVELRCDPISGHTALYWYRQSLGQGPEFLIYFQGTGAADDSGLPNDRFFAVRPEGSVSTLKIQRTERGDSAVYLCASSQDRGPTGSGQFFGPGTRLTVL.

CDR3 region: CASSLLTGSMNTEAFF. The DNA for the CDR3 is TGTGCCAGCTCACTTTTAACGGGGAGTATGAACACTGAAGCTTTCTTT. The chain carries TRBV18 and TRBJ1-1, with D uncertain. Germline CDR1 is KGHSH and CDR2 is LQKENI. The CDR3 covers 16 residues. The V end lost 4 bases, the J end lost 0 bases, and 15 bases lay between the germline ends.

CDR3 DNA sequence: TGCGCCAGCAGCCCCCTTCCGGGGCTCTCCTACGAGCAGTACTTC. It yields the protein CASSPLPGLSYEQYF. The rearrangement links TRBV5-1 to TRBJ2-7, with D perhaps given as TRBD1 or TRBD2 (5 bases each). Germline V lookup: CDR1 SGHRS, CDR2 YFSETQ. The CDR3 is 15 residues long. V was pared by 4 bases and J by 0 bases, with 14 bases between.

The chain uses TRBV10-3 and TRBJ2-2; D unclear. Germline CDR1 ENHRY, CDR2 SYGVKD. V lost 6 bases, J lost 7 bases, and 12 bases lay in between. The CDR3 is made up of 13 amino acids. CDR3 protein: CAISDRALGELFF. The CDR3 DNA reads as TGTGCCATCAGCGATAGGGCTCTCGGGGAGCTGTTTTTT.

This chain uses TRBV6-5 with TRBJ2-4, with D possibly TRBD2 on 7 matching bases. CDR1 is MNHEY and CDR2 is SVGAGI in the germline V gene. Trimming removed 2 bases from V and 1 base from J, with 12 bases in between. The CDR3 is 16 residues long. CDR3 DNA: TGTGCCAGCAGTTACGGGGGGGCTTTGGCCAAAAACATTCAGTACTTC. Its protein product is CASSYGGALAKNIQYF.

The chain has TRBV7-9 and TRBJ1-6; possibly TRBD1 for D (5 bases). Trimming left V 1 base short and J 5 bases short, with 6 bases between. The germline CDR1 and CDR2 sequences are SEHNR and FQNEAQ (reference sequence). CDR3 length: 14 residues. CDR3 amino acids: CASSLVGDNSPLHF. In DNA, the CDR3 is TGTGCCAGCAGCTTAGTAGGGGATAATTCACCCCTCCACTTT.

The chain combines TRBV6-5 with TRBJ2-1; D possibly uses TRBD1 or TRBD2 (6 bases each). Germline CDR1 reads MNHEY; CDR2 reads SVGAGI. The CDR3 loop spans 13 amino acids. Trimming cost V 8 bases and J 4 bases, with 12 bases left between them. CDR3 in DNA: TGTGCCAGCTCCTGGGGGGCGTACAATGAGCAGTTCTTC. Protein sequence: CASSWGAYNEQFF.

In nucleotides, the CDR3 is TGTGCCAGTAGTCCCCGGACAGGGAGAGGAGATACGCAGTATTTT. Protein sequence: CASSPRTGRGDTQYF. The gene calls are TRBV19 and TRBJ2-3; TRBD1 matches 8 bases. There are 15 residues in the CDR3. Germline V lookup: CDR1 LNHDA, CDR2 SQIVND (reference sequence). V was pared by 5 bases and J by 5 bases, with 9 bases of the junction left unmatched.